These 2 T cell receptor beta chains share one sample of origin, sequenced in a study of T cell responses to AZD1222 COVID-19 vaccine. Produced via immunoSEQ multiplex PCR; TCRdb's table is partial and in-frame only. The sample comprises roughly 120,000 clones, roughly 85% of which are singletons, and approximately 1.5% rests with the top ten. The specimen was peripheral blood, collected on day 0 of AZD1222 vaccination. Source of these receptors: an adult in good health.

This chain connects TRBV28 to TRBJ2-4; D ambiguous. The CDR3 runs to 13 residues. CDR1 and CDR2 from the germline V gene are MDHEN and SYDVKM. Trimming pared 7 bases from V and 5 bases from J, leaving 12 bases between. The CDR3: CASTRTWENIQYF. CDR3 in DNA: TGTGCCAGCACCAGGACGTGGGAAAACATTCAGTACTTC. The full variable domain, completed using reference TRBV28 and TRBJ2-4, is DVKVTQSSRYLVKRTGEKVFLECVQDMDHENMFWYRQDPGLGLRLIYFSYDVKMKEKGDIPEGYSVSREKKERFSLILESASTNQTSMYLCASTRTWENIQYFGAGTRLSVL.

The genes are TRBV25-1 and TRBJ2-3, with a tentative D call TRBD1 (5 bases). The CDR3 contains 15 residues. Between the trimmed V and J ends, which lost 3 bases and 6 bases, there was a span of 16 bases. Germline V gives CDR1 MGHDK, CDR2 SYGVNS. DNA for the CDR3: TGTGCCAGCAGTGATCGAGACAGAGCAGGGGATACGCAGTATTTT. Translated, it gives CASSDRDRAGDTQYF. Full variable domain (rest looked up from reference TRBV25-1 and TRBJ2-3): EADIYQTPRYLVIGTGKKITLECSQTMGHDKMYWYQQDPGMELHLIHYSYGVNSTEKGDLSSESTVSRIRTEHFPLTLESARPSHTSQYLCASSDRDRAGDTQYFGPGTRLTVL.